What follows are 13 T cell receptor beta chains derived from one specimen sequenced in a study of early T cells in non-severe SARS-CoV-2 infection. MiXCR, run by TCRdb on the 5' RACE reads, gives a single entry per CDR3 protein. Of some 71,000 distinct CDR3 sequences detected, roughly an eighth appear once; the ten largest clones hold around an eighth. The sequencing input was whole blood. The receptor set was obtained from an adult who was a healthcare worker with PCR-confirmed SARS-CoV-2 infection or an uninfected control (not recorded which).

This clonotype came up many times. This chain connects TRBV29-1 to TRBJ2-2; D ambiguous. The CDR3 covers 15 residues. Trimming removed 2 bases from V and 2 bases from J, with 12 bases in between. In germline, CDR1 is SQVTM, CDR2 ANQGSEA. The CDR3 region is CSVERPNPNTGELFF. In DNA, the CDR3 is TGCAGCGTTGAACGACCCAATCCTAACACCGGGGAGCTGTTTTTT.

This chain connects TRBV14 to TRBJ1-1; D uncertain. Germline lookup yields CDR1 SGHDN and CDR2 FVKESK. V was shortened by 4 bases and J by 1 base, with 10 bases between the two germline ends. The CDR3 length is 14 residues. The CDR3: CASSRGRPNTEAFF. CDR3 nucleotide sequence: TGTGCCAGCAGCCGAGGCAGGCCGAACACTGAAGCTTTCTTT.

The chain is built from TRBV29-1 and TRBJ1-1, with TRBD1 as a possible D gene (5 bases). Germline V CDR1 and CDR2: SQVTM, ANQGSEA. This CDR3 is 12 amino acids long. V was shortened by 4 bases and J by 1 base, with 7 bases between the two germline ends. CDR3 sequence (DNA): TGCAGCGTTGCAGGGACGAACACTGAAGCTTTCTTT. Residues: CSVAGTNTEAFF.

This clonotype was counted at least ten times. The chain joins TRBV28 to TRBJ1-5; TRBD1 is a possible D gene (6 bases). This CDR3 is 14 amino acids long. Trimming removed 5 bases from V and 6 bases from J, with 14 bases in between. The germline CDR1 and CDR2 sequences are MDHEN and SYDVKM. In DNA, the CDR3 is TGTGCCAGCAGTATCCGGGGGCCCAGTCAGCCCCAGCATTTT. As protein: CASSIRGPSQPQHF. The variable domain in full, with the rest retrieved from reference TRBV28 and TRBJ1-5, is DVKVTQSSRYLVKRTGEKVFLECVQDMDHENMFWYRQDPGLGLRLIYFSYDVKMKEKGDIPEGYSVSREKKERFSLILESASTNQTSMYLCASSIRGPSQPQHFGDGTRLSIL.

This clonotype has ten or more counts. V is TRBV2 and J is TRBJ2-7, with D maybe TRBD2 (5 bases). Germline V lookup: CDR1 SNHLY, CDR2 FYNNEI. The CDR3 is 12 residues long. V was trimmed by 7 bases and J by 3 bases, leaving 10 bases between them. The CDR3 loop reads CASTRGSYEQYF. CDR3 bases: TGTGCCAGCACCCGAGGGAGCTACGAGCAGTACTTC.

V usage is TRBV28 and J usage is TRBJ2-2; 12 bases align to TRBD1. Germline-derived CDR1 and CDR2 are MDHEN and SYDVKM. The CDR3 consists of 18 residues. J lost 1 base, V lost 4 bases, and 7 bases had no gene match. The CDR3 here is CASSSGTGGDLNTGELFF. In nucleotides, the CDR3 is TGTGCCAGCAGTTCCGGGACAGGGGGCGACTTGAACACCGGGGAGCTGTTTTTT.

Only a few counts were recorded for this clonotype. The chain links TRBV9 to TRBJ2-3; D is unclear. This CDR3 spans 13 amino acids. The V gene's germline CDR1 is SGDLS and CDR2 YYNGEE. The V and J ends lost 0 bases and 2 bases respectively, with 4 bases between them. CDR3 coding DNA: TGTGCCAGCAGCGTAGGCCACACAGATACGCAGTATTTT. As protein: CASSVGHTDTQYF.

This clonotype has a handful of counts. The gene calls are TRBV5-1 and TRBJ2-1; 8 bases are shared with TRBD2. The CDR3 is made up of 16 amino acids. J lost 8 bases, V lost 4 bases, and 14 bases had no gene match. The V gene's germline CDR1 is SGHRS and CDR2 YFSETQ. The CDR3 sequence: CASSASRGGPADEQFF. CDR3 DNA: TGCGCCAGCAGCGCATCACGGGGGGGCCCGGCGGATGAGCAGTTCTTC. Filled out from reference TRBV5-1 and TRBJ2-1, the complete variable domain reads KAGVTQTPRYLIKTRGQQVTLSCSPISGHRSVSWYQQTPGQGLQFLFEYFSETQRNKGNFPGRFSGRQFSNSRSEMNVSTLELGDSALYLCASSASRGGPADEQFFGPGTRLTVL.

The rearrangement uses TRBV5-5 and TRBJ1-2; D perhaps matches TRBD1 (6 bases). Germline V lookup: CDR1 SGHKS, CDR2 YYEKEE (reference sequence). The CDR3 is made up of 14 amino acids. V lost 4 bases and J lost 2, with 12 bases in between. CDR3 in amino acids: CASSPGDWNYGYTF. CDR3 nucleotide sequence: TGTGCCAGCAGCCCAGGGGATTGGAACTATGGCTACACCTTC.

This clonotype appeared a few times. As DNA, the CDR3 is TGCAGCGTTCCACTGACAGGGGACGAGACCCAGTACTTC. Translated: CSVPLTGDETQYF. The J gene is TRBJ2-5, the V gene TRBV29-1; 8 positions match TRBD1. Trimming took 5 bases from V and 5 from J; bases not matched to a gene: 7. Per germline, CDR1 SQVTM and CDR2 ANQGSEA. The CDR3 loop spans 13 amino acids.

This clonotype was recorded many times. The CDR3: CSVYDLTGELFF. CDR3 coding DNA: TGCAGCGTGTACGATCTCACCGGGGAGCTGTTTTTT. This sequence joins TRBV29-1 and TRBJ2-2; D remains ambiguous. The CDR3 is made up of 12 amino acids. The ends were cut back, 6 bases at V and 4 bases at J, with 9 bases in the middle. From germline, CDR1 is SQVTM and CDR2 ANQGSEA.

There are many counts of this clonotype. The V and J genes are TRBV20-1 and TRBJ2-3, with 7 bases fitting TRBD2. The CDR3 spans 11 residues. In germline, CDR1 is DFQATT, CDR2 SNEGSKA (reference sequence). The V segment lost 8 bases and the J segment 4 bases; nucleotides outside the gene matches: 3. The DNA for the CDR3 is TGCAGTTGTAGCGGGCCAGATACGCAGTATTTT. Amino acids: CSCSGPDTQYF.

The chain combines TRBV29-1 with TRBJ1-2; possible D gene TRBD1, 6 bases. V lost 7 bases and J 4 bases, leaving 10 bases between the germline ends. The CDR3 contains 11 residues. The V gene's germline CDR1 is SQVTM and CDR2 ANQGSEA. The CDR3 nucleotides are TGCAGCGCTTGGACAGCCTATGGCTACACCTTC. It specifies CSAWTAYGYTF. Based on the CDR3 plus reference TRBV29-1 and TRBJ1-2, the full variable domain is SAVISQKPSRDICQRGTSLTIQCQVDSQVTMMFWYRQQPGQSLTLIATANQGSEATYESGFVIDKFPISRPNLTFSTLTVSNMSPEDSSIYLCSAWTAYGYTFGSGTRLTVV.